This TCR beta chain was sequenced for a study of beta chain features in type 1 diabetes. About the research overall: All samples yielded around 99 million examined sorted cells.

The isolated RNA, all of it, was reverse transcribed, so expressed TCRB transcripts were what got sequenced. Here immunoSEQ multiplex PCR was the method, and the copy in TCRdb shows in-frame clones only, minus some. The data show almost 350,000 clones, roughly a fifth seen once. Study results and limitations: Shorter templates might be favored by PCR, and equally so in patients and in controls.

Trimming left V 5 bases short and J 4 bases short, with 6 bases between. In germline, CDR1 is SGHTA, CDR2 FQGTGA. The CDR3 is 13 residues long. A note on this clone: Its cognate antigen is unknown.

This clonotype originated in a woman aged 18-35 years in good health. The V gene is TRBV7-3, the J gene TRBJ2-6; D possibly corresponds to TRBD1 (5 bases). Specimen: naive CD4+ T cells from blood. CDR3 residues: CASSAGGANVLTF. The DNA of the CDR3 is TGTGCCAGCAGCGCAGGGGGGGCCAACGTCCTGACTTTC.